The rows below give T cell receptor beta chains drawn from one sample of a study of blood T cell repertoires in COVID-19. This table comes from immunoSEQ multiplex PCR, and its TCRdb copy is limited to in-frame clones, with some not included. Of roughly 160,000 clones listed, around nine tenths are singletons. Sequenced input: peripheral blood. These receptors came from a woman aged 80 or older with COVID-19, enrolled during active disease. Both conserved end residues are part of each CDR3. A D gene is named only where the DNA matches it firmly. The size entry is marked missing in some rows and otherwise reads once, few, many or a size class.

V gene: TRBV9
J gene: TRBJ1-1
D gene: NA
clone size: NA
CDR3 protein: CASSVDFGNTEAFF
CDR3 DNA: TGTGCCAGCAGCGTGGACTTTGGAAACACTGAAGCTTTCTTT

V gene: TRBV6-2/TRBV6-3
J gene: TRBJ1-5
D gene: NA
clone size: NA
CDR3 protein: CASSQQNQPQHF
CDR3 DNA: TGTGCCAGCAGCCAACAAAATCAGCCCCAGCATTTT

V gene: TRBV19
J gene: TRBJ2-1
D gene: TRBD2
clone size: NA
CDR3 protein: CASSTGTSGRSSYNEQFF
CDR3 DNA: TGTGCCAGTAGTACCGGGACTAGCGGGAGGAGCTCCTACAATGAGCAGTTCTTC

V gene: TRBV28
J gene: TRBJ1-1
D gene: NA
clone size: NA
CDR3 protein: CASSFAGTNTEAFF
CDR3 DNA: TGTGCCAGCAGTTTCGCGGGTACGAACACTGAAGCTTTCTTT

V gene: TRBV18
J gene: TRBJ2-6
D gene: TRBD1
clone size: NA
CDR3 protein: CASSPLETGGPGANVLTF
CDR3 DNA: TGTGCCAGCTCACCATTGGAGACAGGGGGCCCTGGGGCCAACGTCCTGACTTTC

V gene: TRBV6-6
J gene: TRBJ2-3
D gene: TRBD1
clone size: NA
CDR3 protein: CASSYEGAMIDTQYF
CDR3 DNA: TGTGCCAGCAGTTACGAGGGGGCGATGATTGATACGCAGTATTTT

V gene: TRBV28
J gene: TRBJ1-1
D gene: NA
clone size: few
CDR3 protein: CASSLAGRVNTEAFF
CDR3 DNA: TGTGCCAGCAGTTTAGCAGGGCGAGTGAACACTGAAGCTTTCTTT

V gene: TRBV11-2
J gene: TRBJ2-2
D gene: NA
clone size: NA
CDR3 protein: CASSTRQENTGELFF
CDR3 DNA: TGTGCCAGCAGCACACGACAGGAGAACACCGGGGAGCTGTTTTTT

V gene: TRBV9
J gene: TRBJ2-1
D gene: NA
clone size: NA
CDR3 protein: CASSVGRIGGRPVDEQFF
CDR3 DNA: TGTGCCAGCAGCGTAGGGAGGATAGGGGGACGCCCAGTGGATGAGCAGTTCTTC

V gene: TRBV25-1
J gene: TRBJ2-5
D gene: TRBD2
clone size: NA
CDR3 protein: CASSEGTSGRARETQYF
CDR3 DNA: TGTGCCAGCAGCGAGGGGACTAGCGGGAGGGCTCGGGAGACCCAGTACTTC

V gene: TRBV5-4
J gene: TRBJ2-7
D gene: TRBD2
clone size: once
CDR3 protein: CASSPGLARTYEQYF
CDR3 DNA: TGTGCCAGCAGCCCGGGACTAGCGCGTACCTACGAGCAGTACTTC

V gene: TRBV5-1
J gene: TRBJ1-3
D gene: TRBD1
clone size: NA
CDR3 protein: CASSPGQGSGNTIYF
CDR3 DNA: TGCGCCAGCAGCCCGGGACAGGGATCGGGAAACACCATATATTTT

V gene: TRBV19
J gene: TRBJ1-5
D gene: NA
clone size: NA
CDR3 protein: CASSILAQGGQPQHF
CDR3 DNA: TGTGCCAGTAGTATCCTCGCGCAGGGAGGTCAGCCCCAGCATTTT

V gene: TRBV7-9
J gene: TRBJ1-2
D gene: NA
clone size: NA
CDR3 protein: CASSLKEYGYTF
CDR3 DNA: TGTGCCAGCAGCTTAAAGGAGTATGGCTACACCTTC

V gene: TRBV6-2/TRBV6-3
J gene: TRBJ1-5
D gene: TRBD1
clone size: NA
CDR3 protein: CASSYYRGDQPQHF
CDR3 DNA: TGTGCCAGCAGTTACTACAGGGGCGATCAGCCCCAGCATTTT

V gene: TRBV3-1/TRBV3-2
J gene: TRBJ1-5
D gene: NA
clone size: NA
CDR3 protein: CASSPAGYQPQHF
CDR3 DNA: TGTGCCAGCAGCCCAGCGGGGTATCAGCCCCAGCATTTT

V gene: TRBV5-4
J gene: TRBJ2-5
D gene: NA
clone size: NA
CDR3 protein: CASSLDYIRETQYF
CDR3 DNA: TGTGCCAGCAGCTTGGACTACATTCGAGAGACCCAGTACTTC

V gene: TRBV6-6
J gene: TRBJ1-1
D gene: NA
clone size: NA
CDR3 protein: CASSPRPNYEAFF
CDR3 DNA: TGTGCCAGCAGTCCGCGACCTAACTATGAAGCTTTCTTT

V gene: TRBV28
J gene: TRBJ2-5
D gene: TRBD2
clone size: NA
CDR3 protein: CASSLGGARETQYF
CDR3 DNA: TGTGCCAGCAGTTTGGGAGGGGCTCGAGAGACCCAGTACTTC

V gene: TRBV7-2
J gene: TRBJ2-7
D gene: TRBD2
clone size: NA
CDR3 protein: CASSRRTSGSYEQYF
CDR3 DNA: TGTGCCAGCAGCCGGCGGACTAGCGGCTCCTACGAGCAGTACTTC

V gene: TRBV28
J gene: TRBJ2-6
D gene: TRBD2
clone size: NA
CDR3 protein: CASSLPTSTKNSGTRANVLTF
CDR3 DNA: TGTGCCAGCAGTTTACCCACTTCCACCAAAAATAGCGGGACTCGGGCCAACGTCCTGACTTTC

V gene: TRBV3-1/TRBV3-2
J gene: TRBJ2-7
D gene: TRBD1
clone size: once
CDR3 protein: CASSQASFRSGQGAGEQYF
CDR3 DNA: TGTGCCAGCAGCCAAGCAAGCTTCCGGTCGGGACAGGGGGCGGGCGAGCAGTACTTC

V gene: TRBV11-3
J gene: TRBJ1-5
D gene: NA
clone size: NA
CDR3 protein: CASSLASVSNQPQHF
CDR3 DNA: TGTGCCAGCAGCTTAGCCTCAGTTAGCAATCAGCCCCAGCATTTT

V gene: TRBV20-1
J gene: TRBJ1-4
D gene: NA
clone size: NA
CDR3 protein: CSPLKSEKLFF
CDR3 DNA: TGCAGTCCGCTAAAAAGTGAAAAACTGTTTTTT

V gene: TRBV23-1
J gene: TRBJ2-7
D gene: TRBD2
clone size: NA
CDR3 protein: CASSWRERSNEQYF
CDR3 DNA: TGCGCCAGCAGTTGGCGGGAGAGGAGCAACGAGCAGTACTTC